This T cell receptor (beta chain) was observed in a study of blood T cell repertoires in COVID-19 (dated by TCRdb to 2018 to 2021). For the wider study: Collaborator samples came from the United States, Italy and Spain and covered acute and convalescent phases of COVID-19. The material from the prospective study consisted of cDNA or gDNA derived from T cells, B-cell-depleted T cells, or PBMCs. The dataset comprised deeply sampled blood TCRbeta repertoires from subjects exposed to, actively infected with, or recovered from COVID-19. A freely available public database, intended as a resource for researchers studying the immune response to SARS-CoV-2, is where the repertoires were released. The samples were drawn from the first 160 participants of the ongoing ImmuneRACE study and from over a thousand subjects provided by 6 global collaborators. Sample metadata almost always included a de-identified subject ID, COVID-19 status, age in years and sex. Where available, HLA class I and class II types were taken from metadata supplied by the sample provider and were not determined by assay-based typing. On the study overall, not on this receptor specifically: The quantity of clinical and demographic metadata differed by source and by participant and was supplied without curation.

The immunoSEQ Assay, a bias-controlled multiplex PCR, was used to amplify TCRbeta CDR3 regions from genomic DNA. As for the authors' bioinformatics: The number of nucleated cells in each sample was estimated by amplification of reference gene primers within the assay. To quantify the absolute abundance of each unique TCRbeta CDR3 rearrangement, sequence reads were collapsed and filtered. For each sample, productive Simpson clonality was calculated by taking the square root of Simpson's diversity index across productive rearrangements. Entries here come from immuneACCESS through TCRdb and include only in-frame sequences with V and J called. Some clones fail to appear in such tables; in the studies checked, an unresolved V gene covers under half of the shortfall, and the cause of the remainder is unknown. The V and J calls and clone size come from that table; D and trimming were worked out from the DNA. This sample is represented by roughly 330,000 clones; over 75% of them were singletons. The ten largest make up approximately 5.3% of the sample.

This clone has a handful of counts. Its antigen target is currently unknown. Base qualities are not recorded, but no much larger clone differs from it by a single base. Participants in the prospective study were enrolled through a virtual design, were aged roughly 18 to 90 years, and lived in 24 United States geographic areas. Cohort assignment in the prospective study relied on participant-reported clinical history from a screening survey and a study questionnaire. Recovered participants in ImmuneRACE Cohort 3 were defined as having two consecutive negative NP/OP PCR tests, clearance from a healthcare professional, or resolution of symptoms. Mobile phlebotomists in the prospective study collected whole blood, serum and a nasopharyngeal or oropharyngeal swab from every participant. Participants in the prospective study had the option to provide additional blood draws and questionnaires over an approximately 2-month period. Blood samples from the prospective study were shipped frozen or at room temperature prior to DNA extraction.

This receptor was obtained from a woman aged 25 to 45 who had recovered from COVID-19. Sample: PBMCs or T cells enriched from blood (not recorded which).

For the CDR3, the sequence is CSAGGGDGGTDTQYF. The sequenced DNA: TGCAGTGCTGGTGGGGGAGATGGAGGCACAGATACGCAGTATTTT. Recombination joined TRBV20-1 with TRBJ2-3; the D segment is perhaps TRBD1 or TRBD2, each sharing 5 matched bases. Reading from cysteine to phenylalanine, the CDR3 counts 15 amino acids. The read is trimmed to its CDR3 DNA, 45 bases read in frame from base 1. Trimming takes 5 bases from V and 1 base from J, and the germline ends sit 16 bases apart. Looking up the germline V gene (reference sequence) yields CDR1 DFQATT and CDR2 SNEGSKA.